This record concerns one T cell receptor (beta chain) sequence. This receptor's antigen is unknown. No qualities accompany the bases; no much larger clone lies one base away. This record belongs to a study of OX40 agonist ivuxolimab in advanced cancers. At the level of the whole study: Ivuxolimab was a fully human IgG2 agonistic monoclonal antibody targeting the costimulatory receptor OX40 (CD134). The monotherapy dose-escalation portion (N of about 57 patients) of the phase I ivuxolimab trial is reported in the paper. Peripheral TCRbeta sequencing was intended to test whether TCR sequence diversity was altered and clonal T-cell expansion was caused by ivuxolimab. Patients were allowed to have had prior anti-PD-1, anti-PD-L1 or anti-CTLA-4 therapy, and approximately 39% of the dose-escalation patients had been treated with checkpoint inhibitors. Of the approximately 54 dose-escalation patients, hepatocellular carcinoma was present in about 20, melanoma in about 15, renal cell carcinoma in 9 and head and neck cancer in 9. Partial responses occurred in three dose-escalation patients: two with cutaneous melanoma and one with hepatocellular carcinoma. Intravenous ivuxolimab was administered to patients every 2 weeks at six dose levels: 0.01, 0.1, 0.3, 1.5, 3 and 10 mg/kg. The dose-escalation cohort was about 83% male with a mean age of around 64 years, ranging from roughly 20 to 80. Points the paper makes about the study in general: Low levels of normalized T-cell clonal expansion were also shown by some nonresponding patients. At doses of 0.1 to 3.0 mg/kg, clonal expansion of both CD4+ and CD8+ blood T cells was observed from baseline to week 6. The antigen specificity of the peripheral T cells that underwent clonal expansion was not determined. In partial responders in the 0.1-3.0 mg/kg groups, normalized peripheral clonal expansion was found to be among the lowest, especially among CD8+ T cells. After ivuxolimab, CD8+ T cells had more expanded clones than CD4+ T cells on average.

The trial excluded patients who had a history of autoimmune disease or were on systemic immunosuppression. Peripheral blood for TCR sequencing was collected from all dose cohorts at baseline, on cycle 4 day 1, and on cycle 7 day 1. Samples came from an open-label, multicenter, first-in-human phase I dose-escalation trial of ivuxolimab. Adults with locally advanced or metastatic melanoma, renal cell carcinoma, hepatocellular carcinoma or head and neck squamous cell carcinoma were enrolled in the trial. Before TCR sequencing, CD4+ T cells and CD8+ T cells were sorted from peripheral blood as separate populations. Deletion took 0 bases off V and 6 bases off J, with a span of 6 bases between the germline ends. CDR1 and CDR2, per the germline V gene, are SGHVS and FNYEAQ. Including cysteine and phenylalanine, the CDR3 has 12 amino acids. Only the CDR3 region is kept as DNA, spanning 36 bases read in frame from base 1.

Genomic DNA was isolated from the sorted cells so that the TCRbeta CDR3 region could be sequenced. TCRbeta CDR3 regions were sequenced using the immunoSEQ Assay. In TCRdb, the immuneACCESS table is reduced to in-frame sequences with V and J assigned. These tables do not hold every clone; where another copy was compared, an unresolved V gene accounts for under half, and the others remain unexplained. The sample table contains around 25,000 clones; only one count was recorded for less than 90% of them. Roughly 15% of the sample goes to the ten largest clones. Here the chain combines TRBV7-6 and TRBJ2-7; the D gene is perhaps TRBD2, on 6 matching bases. The source is an adult with an advanced solid tumor such as melanoma, head and neck, liver or kidney cancer. The sample here was CD4+ or CD8+ T cells sorted from blood, taken in a trial of the OX40 agonist ivuxolimab. CDR3 protein: CASSLAGGEQYF. The DNA is as follows: TGTGCCAGCAGCTTAGCGGGGGGCGAGCAGTACTTC.